The source of this TCR beta chain is a study of CXCR3-negative and CXCR3-positive naive CD8 T cells. Overall study findings and caveats: Comparison of naive CXCR3-negative and CXCR3-positive cells revealed similar TRBV-TRBJ usage, while memory cells differed. When CXCR3-positive naive cells were set against CXCR3-negative naive cells, the former had more hydrophobic TRB CDR3s. In cryopreserved cells, CXCR3 expression partially decreased, and fresh PBMCs were used in most assays. Memory CD8+ cells showed much lower diversity, while both naive subsets displayed comparably high diversity.

Libraries were UMI-labeled 5' RACE TRB cDNA. TCRdb reprocessed the 5' RACE reads, with one entry per CDR3 protein and no DNA. In all, the sample yields approximately 90,000 distinct CDR3 sequences. As for this clonotype: Its antigen is currently unknown.

CDR3 length equals 14 residues. The germline V gene has CDR1 MNHEY and CDR2 SVGAGI. Among CD8+ T cells, naive ones were CD45RO-CCR7+CD27+CD95-. This TCR was sampled from a human donor in good health. Some clones in this sample may be carry-over from other donors' samples. The sample taken for sequencing was naive CXCR3+ CD8+ T cells from blood. Subset: CD45RO-CCR7+CD27+CD95- naive CD8+ T cells expressing CXCR3 (TNR3+). The chain uses TRBV6-5 and TRBJ2-7; TCRdb's D call, TRBD2, is unchecked because there is no DNA. The CDR3 is CASSDSGIPYEQYF.